A single sample gave rise to the 6 T cell receptor beta chains below, sequenced in a study of blood T cell repertoires in COVID-19. Produced via immunoSEQ multiplex PCR; TCRdb's table is partial and in-frame only. The table shows about 200,000 clones, with approximately 80% occurring only once. The sample consisted of peripheral blood. These receptors were collected from a man aged 35-49 years with acute or convalescent COVID-19.

The rearrangement links TRBV7-9 to TRBJ1-2, with D unresolved. CDR3 size: 11 residues. V lost 5 bases, J lost 8 bases, and 9 bases lay in between. CDR1 is SEHNR and CDR2 is FQNEAQ in the germline V gene (reference sequence). The CDR3 region is CASSPAEGYTF. The CDR3 nucleotides are TGTGCCAGCAGCCCTGCCGAGGGCTACACCTTC. The variable domain in full, completed from reference TRBV7-9 and TRBJ1-2, reads DTGVSQNPRHKITKRGQNVTFRCDPISEHNRLYWYRQTLGQGPEFLTYFQNEAQLEKSRLLSDRFSAERPKGSFSTLEIQRTEQGDSAMYLCASSPAEGYTFGSGTRLTVV.

The chain is built from TRBV30 and TRBJ1-6, with 10 nucleotides matching TRBD1. V was clipped by 1 base and J by 6 bases; unmatched bases: 6. The CDR3 runs to 16 residues. Germline V CDR1 and CDR2: GTSNPN, SVGIG (reference sequence). The DNA of the CDR3 is TGTGCCTGGAGTGAGGGGACAGGGGCACCTAATTCACCCCTCCACTTT. It is translated as CAWSEGTGAPNSPLHF.

This chain links TRBV7-8 with TRBJ2-3; 10 nucleotides agree with TRBD2. Per germline, CDR1 SGHVS and CDR2 FQNEAQ. CDR3 size: 16 residues. The J segment lost 2 bases and the V segment lost 8 bases, leaving 10 bases of the junction unmatched. CDR3 sequence: CASVPPGLAYTDTQYF. CDR3 coding DNA: TGTGCCAGCGTCCCCCCGGGACTAGCGTACACAGATACGCAGTATTTT.

This clone was detected once. The chain has TRBV5-1 and TRBJ2-3; 8 bases match TRBD2. The V segment lost 4 bases and the J segment 0 bases; nucleotides outside the gene matches: 7. CDR3 size: 16 residues. Germline CDR1 is SGHRS and CDR2 is YFSETQ. CDR3 in DNA: TGCGCCAGCAGCCTTCTTAGCGGGATTAGCACAGATACGCAGTATTTT. This sequence encodes CASSLLSGISTDTQYF.

The chain recombines TRBV18 with TRBJ2-3; 15 bases align to TRBD2. The CDR3 has 18 amino acids. The germline V gene has CDR1 KGHSH and CDR2 LQKENI. Trimming at V came to 3 bases and at J to 6 bases, leaving 10 bases not matched to a gene. The CDR3 coding sequence is TGTGCCAGCTCACCTTCCTCGGGACTAGCGGGAGGAGGTGATACGCAGTATTTT. Its translation is CASSPSSGLAGGGDTQYF.

This sequence joins TRBV3-1 (or the pseudogene TRBV3-2) and TRBJ1-6, with 9 bases aligning to TRBD1. Germline lookup yields CDR1 LGHDT and CDR2 YNNKEL (reference sequence). The V and J ends lost 4 bases and 7 bases, in that order; junction bases with no gene match: 2. The CDR3 is made up of 14 amino acids. This chain's CDR3 is CASSLGTGNSPLHF. The CDR3 DNA is TGTGCCAGCAGCCTCGGGACAGGGAATTCACCCCTCCACTTT.